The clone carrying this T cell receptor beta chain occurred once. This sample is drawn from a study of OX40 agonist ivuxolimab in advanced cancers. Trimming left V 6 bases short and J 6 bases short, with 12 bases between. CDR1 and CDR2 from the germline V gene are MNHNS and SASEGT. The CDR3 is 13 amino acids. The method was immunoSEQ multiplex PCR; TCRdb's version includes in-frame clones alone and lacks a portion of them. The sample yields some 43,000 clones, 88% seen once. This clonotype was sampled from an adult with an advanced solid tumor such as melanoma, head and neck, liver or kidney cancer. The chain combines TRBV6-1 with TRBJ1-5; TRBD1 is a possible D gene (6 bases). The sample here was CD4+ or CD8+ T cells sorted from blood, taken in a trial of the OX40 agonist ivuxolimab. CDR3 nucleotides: TGTGCCAGCAGGGAACAGGGAAGTCAGCCCCAGCATTTT. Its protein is CASREQGSQPQHF.